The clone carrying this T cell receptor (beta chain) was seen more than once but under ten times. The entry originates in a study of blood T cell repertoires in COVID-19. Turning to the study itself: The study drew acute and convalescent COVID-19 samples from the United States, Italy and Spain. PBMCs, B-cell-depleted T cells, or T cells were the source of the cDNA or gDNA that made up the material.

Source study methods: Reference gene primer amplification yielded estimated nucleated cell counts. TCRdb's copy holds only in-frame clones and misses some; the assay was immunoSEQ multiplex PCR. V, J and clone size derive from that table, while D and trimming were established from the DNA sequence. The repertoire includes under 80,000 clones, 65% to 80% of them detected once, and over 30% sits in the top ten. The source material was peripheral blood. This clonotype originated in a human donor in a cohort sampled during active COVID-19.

The CDR3 is CASSRSGGRAGNEQFF. The CDR3 region has the DNA TGTGCCAGCAGCCGCTCAGGCGGGAGGGCCGGGAATGAGCAGTTCTTC. This sequence joins TRBV5-4 and TRBJ2-1, with 9 bases that match TRBD2. CDR1 is SGHNT and CDR2 is YYREEE in the germline V gene (reference sequence). V trimming: 4 bases; J trimming: 7 bases; junction bases outside the gene matches: 12. The CDR3 totals 16 residues.